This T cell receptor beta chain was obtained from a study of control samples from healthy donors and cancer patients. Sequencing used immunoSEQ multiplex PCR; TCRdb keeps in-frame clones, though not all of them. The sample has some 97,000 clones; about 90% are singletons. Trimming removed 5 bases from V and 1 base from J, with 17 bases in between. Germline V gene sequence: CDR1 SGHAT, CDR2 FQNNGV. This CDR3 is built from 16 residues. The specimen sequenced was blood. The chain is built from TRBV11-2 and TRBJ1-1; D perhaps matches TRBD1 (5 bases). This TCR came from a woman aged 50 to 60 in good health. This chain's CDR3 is CASSRTWDVGNTEAFF. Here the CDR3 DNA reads TGTGCCAGCAGCCGAACCTGGGACGTTGGGAACACTGAAGCTTTCTTT.